Reported below is one T cell receptor beta chain. The antigen is not known. The immunoSEQ assay was v3. Libraries were sequenced to 1.5 million to 2 million read pairs (survey) or roughly 5-6 million (deep). Clones were sequenced by immunoSEQ multiplex PCR, and TCRdb holds only the in-frame ones, with some missing. Of about 46,000 clones in the sample, around 85% were seen once. The time point here: pre-treatment sample, taken before nivolumab and TIL therapy. The data belong to a study of TIL therapy for anti-PD-1-resistant metastatic lung cancer. Study-level results: After infusion, TIL clonotypes partly replaced peripheral T cells and declined over months.

Trimming pared 7 bases from V and 10 bases from J, leaving 14 bases between. This CDR3 region has 13 residues. Germline assignment: CDR1 MNHNY and CDR2 SVGAGI (reference sequence). Sequenced here: blood, sampled at baseline. The V call is TRBV6-6, the J call TRBJ1-6; tentatively, D is TRBD1 (6 bases). The clonotype comes from a person aged 30 to 80 with non-small cell lung cancer. CDR3 coding DNA: TGTGCCAGCACCTTACAGGGAACCTCACCCCTCCACTTT. The encoded protein is CASTLQGTSPLHF.